This TCR beta chain was profiled in a study of T cell responses to AZD1222 COVID-19 vaccine. V shed 3 bases and J shed 9 bases, with 15 bases lying between them. The CDR3 runs 13 residues. The V gene's germline CDR1 is GTSNPN and CDR2 SVGIG (reference sequence). The protocol was immunoSEQ multiplex PCR, while the TCRdb copy is restricted to in-frame clones and leaves out a portion. The sample comprises about 140,000 clones, about 90% of which are singletons, and 4.5% to 6.5% rests with the top ten. This specimen consisted of peripheral blood, obtained on day 0 of AZD1222 vaccination. The receptor was isolated from an adult in good health. The chain recombines TRBV30 with TRBJ2-4; D is unclear. CDR3: CAWSVSALGIQYF. The DNA for the CDR3 is TGTGCCTGGAGCGTTTCGGCTCTCGGCATTCAGTACTTC.